Given below is one TCR beta chain in context. This clone was counted a single time. No cognate antigen has been identified for it. Base qualities are not at hand, and no much larger clone is one base apart. The germline V gene specifies SGHRS as CDR1 and YFSETQ as CDR2. The CDR3 spans 16 residues, from the cysteine through the phenylalanine. Only the CDR3 portion is preserved as DNA: 48 bases, with reading frame beginning at the first base. V gives up 4 bases and J gives up 6 bases, and the segment between their germline ends measures 22 bases. Libraries were built with the immunoSEQ multiplex PCR assay. Held by TCRdb, this immuneACCESS table contains in-frame sequences only and omits some clones. Under half of the omission traces to an unresolved V gene where checked; the cause of the rest is unknown. In this sample the table shows roughly 97,000 clones, approximately 96% of which occur a single time. Clones ranked in the top ten supply about 0.35% of the sample.

This specimen comes from a study of technical replicates of blood from several donors (dated by TCRdb to between 2016 and 2019). The sequencing sample was made of T cells isolated from PBMCs. The TCR was taken from a human donor in good health. The chain is made from TRBV5-1 and TRBJ1-2, and TRBD1 may be the D gene, going by 5 matching bases. The CDR3 has the sequence CASSPKDGVGGDGYTF. The nucleotides are TGCGCCAGCAGCCCAAAGGACGGAGTCGGGGGTGATGGCTACACCTTC.